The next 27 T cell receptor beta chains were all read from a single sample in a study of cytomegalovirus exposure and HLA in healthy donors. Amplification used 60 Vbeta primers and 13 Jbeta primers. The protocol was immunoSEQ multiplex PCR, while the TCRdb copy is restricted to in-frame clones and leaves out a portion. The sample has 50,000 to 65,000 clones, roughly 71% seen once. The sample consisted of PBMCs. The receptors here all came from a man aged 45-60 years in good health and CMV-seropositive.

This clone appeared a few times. The CDR3 loop is CAWRESDTGELFF. The CDR3 nucleotides are TGTGCCTGGAGGGAGTCTGACACCGGGGAGCTGTTTTTT. The chain joins TRBV30 to TRBJ2-2; D not resolved. The ends were cut back, 3 bases at V and 3 bases at J, with 8 bases in the middle. CDR3 length equals 13 residues. Germline CDR1 reads GTSNPN; CDR2 reads SVGIG (reference sequence).

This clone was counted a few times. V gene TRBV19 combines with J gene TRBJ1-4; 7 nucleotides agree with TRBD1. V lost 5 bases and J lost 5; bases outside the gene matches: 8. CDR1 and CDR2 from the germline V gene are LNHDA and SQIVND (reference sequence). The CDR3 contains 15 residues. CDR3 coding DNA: TGTGCCAGTAGTCTCGGAGGGGACAGCAATGAAAAACTGTTTTTT. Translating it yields CASSLGGDSNEKLFF. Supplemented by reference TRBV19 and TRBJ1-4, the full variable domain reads DGGITQSPKYLFRKEGQNVTLSCEQNLNHDAMYWYRQDPGQGLRLIYYSQIVNDFQKGDIAEGYSVSREKKESFPLTVTSAQKNPTAFYLCASSLGGDSNEKLFFGSGTQLSVL.

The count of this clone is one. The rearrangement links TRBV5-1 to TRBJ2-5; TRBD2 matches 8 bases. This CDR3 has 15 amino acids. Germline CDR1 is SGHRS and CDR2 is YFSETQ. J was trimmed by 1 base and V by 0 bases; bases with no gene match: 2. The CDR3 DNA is TGCGCCAGCAGCTTGGGCGGGGGGCGCCAAGAGACCCAGTACTTC. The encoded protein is CASSLGGGRQETQYF.

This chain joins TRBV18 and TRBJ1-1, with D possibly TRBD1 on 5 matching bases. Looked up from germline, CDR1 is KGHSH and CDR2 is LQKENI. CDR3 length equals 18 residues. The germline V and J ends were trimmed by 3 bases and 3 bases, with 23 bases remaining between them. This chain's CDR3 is CASSPRRDPRSTDTEAFF. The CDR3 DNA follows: TGTGCCAGCTCACCTCGGAGGGACCCTAGATCTACGGACACTGAAGCTTTCTTT.

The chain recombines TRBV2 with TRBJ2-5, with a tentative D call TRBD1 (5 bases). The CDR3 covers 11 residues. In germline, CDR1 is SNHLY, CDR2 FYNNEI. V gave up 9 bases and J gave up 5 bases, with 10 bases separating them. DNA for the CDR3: TGTGCCAGGACAGTACGTGAGACCCAGTACTTC. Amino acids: CARTVRETQYF. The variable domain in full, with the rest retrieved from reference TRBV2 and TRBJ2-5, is EPEVTQTPSHQVTQMGQEVILRCVPISNHLYFYWYRQILGQKVEFLVSFYNNEISEKSEIFDDQFSVERPDGSNFTLKIRSTKLEDSAMYFCARTVRETQYFGPGTRLLVL.

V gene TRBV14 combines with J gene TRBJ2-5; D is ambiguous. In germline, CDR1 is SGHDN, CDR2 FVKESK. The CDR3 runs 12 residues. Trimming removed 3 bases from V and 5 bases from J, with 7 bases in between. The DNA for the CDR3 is TGTGCCAGCAGCCAGACGCGGGAGACCCAGTACTTC. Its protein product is CASSQTRETQYF.

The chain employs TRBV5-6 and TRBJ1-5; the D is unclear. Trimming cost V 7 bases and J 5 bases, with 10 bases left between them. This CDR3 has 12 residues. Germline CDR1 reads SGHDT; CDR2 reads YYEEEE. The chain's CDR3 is CASSIGDQPQHF. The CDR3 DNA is TGTGCCAGCTCCATCGGTGATCAGCCCCAGCATTTT.

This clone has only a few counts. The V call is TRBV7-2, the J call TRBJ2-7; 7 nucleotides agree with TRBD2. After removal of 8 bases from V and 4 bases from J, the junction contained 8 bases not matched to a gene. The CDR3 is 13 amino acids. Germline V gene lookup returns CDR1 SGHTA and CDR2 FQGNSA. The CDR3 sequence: CASYGGIGYEQYF. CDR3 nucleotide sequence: TGTGCCAGCTACGGGGGGATCGGATACGAGCAGTACTTC.

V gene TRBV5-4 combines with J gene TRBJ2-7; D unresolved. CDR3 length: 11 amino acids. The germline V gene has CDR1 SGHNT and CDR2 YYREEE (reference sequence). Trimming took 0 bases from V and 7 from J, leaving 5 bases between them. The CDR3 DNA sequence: TGTGCCAGCAGCTTGGATAGAGAGCAGTACTTC. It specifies CASSLDREQYF.

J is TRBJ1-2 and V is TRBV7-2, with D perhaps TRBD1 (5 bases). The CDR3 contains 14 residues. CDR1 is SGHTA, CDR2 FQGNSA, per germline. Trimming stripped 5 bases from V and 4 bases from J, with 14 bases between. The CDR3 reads CASSGLGGGYGYTF. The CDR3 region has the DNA TGTGCCAGCAGCGGACTGGGGGGGGGCTATGGCTACACCTTC.

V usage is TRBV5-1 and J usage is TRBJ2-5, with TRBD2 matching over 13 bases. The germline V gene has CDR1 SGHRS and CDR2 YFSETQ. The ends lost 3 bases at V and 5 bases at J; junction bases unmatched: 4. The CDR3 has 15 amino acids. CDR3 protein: CASSSLAGGHETQYF. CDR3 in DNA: TGCGCCAGCAGCTCACTAGCGGGGGGGCATGAGACCCAGTACTTC.

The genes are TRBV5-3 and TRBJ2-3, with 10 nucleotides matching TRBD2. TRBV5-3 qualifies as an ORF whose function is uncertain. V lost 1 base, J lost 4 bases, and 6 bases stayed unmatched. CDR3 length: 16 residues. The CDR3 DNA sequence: TGTGCCAGAAGCTTGCAAGCGGGGGGGCCATCAGATACGCAGTATTTT. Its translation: CARSLQAGGPSDTQYF.

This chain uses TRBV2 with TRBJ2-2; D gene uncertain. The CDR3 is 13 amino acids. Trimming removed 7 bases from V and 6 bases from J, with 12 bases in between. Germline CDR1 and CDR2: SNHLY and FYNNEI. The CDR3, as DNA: TGTGCCAGCAAATTAAGCCTGGCCGGGGAGCTGTTTTTT. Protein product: CASKLSLAGELFF.

CDR3: CASFFGETQYF. In DNA, the CDR3 is TGCGCCAGCTTCTTCGGAGAGACCCAGTACTTC. The rearrangement joins TRBV5-1 to TRBJ2-5; D is ambiguous. This CDR3 has 11 amino acids. The germline V and J ends were trimmed by 7 bases and 4 bases, with 8 bases remaining between them. Germline V lookup: CDR1 SGHRS, CDR2 YFSETQ.

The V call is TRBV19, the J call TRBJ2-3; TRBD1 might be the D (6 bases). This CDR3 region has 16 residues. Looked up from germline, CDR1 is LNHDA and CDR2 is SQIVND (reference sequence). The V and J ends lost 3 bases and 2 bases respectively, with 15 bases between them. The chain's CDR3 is CASSMTLGQFTDTQYF. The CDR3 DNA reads TGTGCCAGTAGTATGACGCTAGGACAGTTCACAGATACGCAGTATTTT.

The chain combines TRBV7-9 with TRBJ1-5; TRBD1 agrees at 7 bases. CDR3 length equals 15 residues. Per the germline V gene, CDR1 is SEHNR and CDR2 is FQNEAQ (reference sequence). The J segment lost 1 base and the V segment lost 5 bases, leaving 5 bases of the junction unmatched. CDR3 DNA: TGTGCCAGCAGCAAACAGGGGAGCAGCAATCAGCCCCAGCATTTT. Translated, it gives CASSKQGSSNQPQHF.

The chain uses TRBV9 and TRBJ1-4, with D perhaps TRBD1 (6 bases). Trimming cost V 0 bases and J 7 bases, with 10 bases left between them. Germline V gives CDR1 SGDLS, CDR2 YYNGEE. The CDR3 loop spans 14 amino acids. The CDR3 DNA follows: TGTGCCAGCAGCGTAGCCAGGGGTGGTGAAAAACTGTTTTTT. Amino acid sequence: CASSVARGGEKLFF.

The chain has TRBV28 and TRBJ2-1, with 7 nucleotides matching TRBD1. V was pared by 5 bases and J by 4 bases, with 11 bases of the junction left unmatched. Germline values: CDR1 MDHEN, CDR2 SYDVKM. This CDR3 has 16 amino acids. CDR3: CASSPRQGRIYNEQFF. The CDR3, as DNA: TGTGCCAGCAGTCCACGACAGGGTCGGATTTACAATGAGCAGTTCTTC.

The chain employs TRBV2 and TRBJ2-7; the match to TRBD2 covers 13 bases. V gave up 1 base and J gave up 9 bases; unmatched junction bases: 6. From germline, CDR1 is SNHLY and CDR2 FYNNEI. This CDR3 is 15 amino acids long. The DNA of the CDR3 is TGTGCCAGCAGTGAAGGGACTAGCGGGGGAGGTAGGCAGTACTTC. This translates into CASSEGTSGGGRQYF.

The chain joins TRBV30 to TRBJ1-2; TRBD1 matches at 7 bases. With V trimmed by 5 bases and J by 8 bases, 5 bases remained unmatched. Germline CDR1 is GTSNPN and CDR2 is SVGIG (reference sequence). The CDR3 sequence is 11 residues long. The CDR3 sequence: CAWSDREGYTF. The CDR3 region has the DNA TGTGCCTGGTCAGACAGGGAAGGCTACACCTTC.

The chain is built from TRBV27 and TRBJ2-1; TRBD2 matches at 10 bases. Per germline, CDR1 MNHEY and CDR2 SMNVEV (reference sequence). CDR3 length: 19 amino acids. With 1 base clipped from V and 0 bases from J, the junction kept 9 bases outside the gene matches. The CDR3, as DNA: TGTGCCAGCAGTTTATTCCTAGCGGGAGCGAGAAGCTCCTACAATGAGCAGTTCTTC. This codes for CASSLFLAGARSSYNEQFF.

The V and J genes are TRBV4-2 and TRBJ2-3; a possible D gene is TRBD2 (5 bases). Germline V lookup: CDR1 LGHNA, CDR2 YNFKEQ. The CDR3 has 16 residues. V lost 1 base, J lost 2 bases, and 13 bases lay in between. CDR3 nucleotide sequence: TGTGCCAGCAGCCAAGGGTCGCGGGCCAACACAGATACGCAGTATTTT. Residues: CASSQGSRANTDTQYF.

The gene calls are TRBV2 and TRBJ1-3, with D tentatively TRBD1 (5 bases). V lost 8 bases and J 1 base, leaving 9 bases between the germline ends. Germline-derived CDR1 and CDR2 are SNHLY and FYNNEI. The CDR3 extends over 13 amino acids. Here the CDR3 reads CASRQGSGNTIYF. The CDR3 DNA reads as TGTGCCAGCCGGCAGGGTTCTGGAAACACCATATATTTT.

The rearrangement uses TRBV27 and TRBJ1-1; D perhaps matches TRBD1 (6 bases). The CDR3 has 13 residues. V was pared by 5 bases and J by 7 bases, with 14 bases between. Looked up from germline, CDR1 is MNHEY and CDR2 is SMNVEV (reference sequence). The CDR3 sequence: CASSPQGRDEAFF. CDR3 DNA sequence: TGTGCCAGCAGTCCACAGGGAAGGGATGAAGCTTTCTTT.

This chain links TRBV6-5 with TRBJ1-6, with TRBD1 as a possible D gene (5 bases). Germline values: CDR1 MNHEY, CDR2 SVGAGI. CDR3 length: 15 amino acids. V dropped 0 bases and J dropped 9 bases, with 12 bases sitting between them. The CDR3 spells CASSYSSGKGSPLHF. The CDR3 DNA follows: TGTGCCAGCAGTTACTCGTCAGGGAAGGGTTCACCCCTCCACTTT.

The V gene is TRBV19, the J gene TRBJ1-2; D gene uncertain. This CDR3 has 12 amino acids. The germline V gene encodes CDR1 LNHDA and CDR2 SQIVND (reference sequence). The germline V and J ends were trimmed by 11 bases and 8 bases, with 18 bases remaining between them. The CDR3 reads CAGRTASGGYTF. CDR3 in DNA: TGTGCCGGACGGACCGCCTCGGGGGGCTACACCTTC. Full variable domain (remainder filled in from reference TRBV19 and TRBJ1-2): DGGITQSPKYLFRKEGQNVTLSCEQNLNHDAMYWYRQDPGQGLRLIYYSQIVNDFQKGDIAEGYSVSREKKESFPLTVTSAQKNPTAFYLCAGRTASGGYTFGSGTRLTVV.

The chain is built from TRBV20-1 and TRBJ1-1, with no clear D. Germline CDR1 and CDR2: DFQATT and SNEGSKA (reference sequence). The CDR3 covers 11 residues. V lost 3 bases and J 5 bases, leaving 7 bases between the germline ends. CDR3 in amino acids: CSARRETEAFF. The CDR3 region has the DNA TGCAGTGCTAGGCGAGAAACTGAAGCTTTCTTT.